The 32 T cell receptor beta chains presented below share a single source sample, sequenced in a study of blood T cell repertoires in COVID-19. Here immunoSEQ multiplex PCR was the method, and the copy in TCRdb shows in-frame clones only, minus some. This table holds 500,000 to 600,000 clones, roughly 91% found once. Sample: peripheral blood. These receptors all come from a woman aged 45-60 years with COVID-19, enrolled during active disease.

The CDR3 reads CASSPPSAGVGSGNTIYF. The CDR3 DNA reads TGTGCCAGCAGCCCCCCCTCGGCAGGGGTAGGTTCTGGAAACACCATATATTTT. The chain combines TRBV7-9 with TRBJ1-3, with a tentative D call TRBD1 (6 bases). CDR3 length: 18 residues. The germline V and J ends were trimmed by 5 bases and 1 base, with 21 bases remaining between them. Per germline, CDR1 SEHNR and CDR2 FQNEAQ (reference sequence).

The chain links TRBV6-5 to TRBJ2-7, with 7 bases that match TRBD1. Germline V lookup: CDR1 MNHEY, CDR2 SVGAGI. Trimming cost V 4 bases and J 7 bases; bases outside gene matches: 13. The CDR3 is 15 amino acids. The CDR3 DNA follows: TGTGCCAGCAGTTCCCCCGGGACAGCTGGAAGGGAGCAGTACTTC. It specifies CASSSPGTAGREQYF.

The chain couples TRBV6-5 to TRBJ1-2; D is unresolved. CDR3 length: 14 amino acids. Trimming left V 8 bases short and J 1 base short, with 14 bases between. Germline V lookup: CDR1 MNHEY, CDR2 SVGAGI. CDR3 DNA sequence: TGTGCCAGCGGGAAGTGGGAGGGTAACTATGGCTACACCTTC. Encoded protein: CASGKWEGNYGYTF.

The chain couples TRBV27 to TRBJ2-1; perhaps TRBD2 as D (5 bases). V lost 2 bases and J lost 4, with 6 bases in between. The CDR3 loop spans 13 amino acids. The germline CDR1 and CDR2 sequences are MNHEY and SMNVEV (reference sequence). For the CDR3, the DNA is TGTGCCAGCAGTTTAGAGGGTTACAATGAGCAGTTCTTC. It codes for CASSLEGYNEQFF.

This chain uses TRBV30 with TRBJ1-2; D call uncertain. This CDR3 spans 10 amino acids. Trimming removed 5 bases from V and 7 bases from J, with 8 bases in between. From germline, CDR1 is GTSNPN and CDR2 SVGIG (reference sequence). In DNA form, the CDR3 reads TGTGCCTGGGGGAGGGTTGGCTACACCTTC. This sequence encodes CAWGRVGYTF.

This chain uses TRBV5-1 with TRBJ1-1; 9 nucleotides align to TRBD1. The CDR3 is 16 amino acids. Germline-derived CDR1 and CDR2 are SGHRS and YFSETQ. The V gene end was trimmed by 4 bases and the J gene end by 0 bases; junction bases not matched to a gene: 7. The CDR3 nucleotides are TGCGCCAGCAGCACCCGGGACAGGGACATGAACACTGAAGCTTTCTTT. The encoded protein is CASSTRDRDMNTEAFF.

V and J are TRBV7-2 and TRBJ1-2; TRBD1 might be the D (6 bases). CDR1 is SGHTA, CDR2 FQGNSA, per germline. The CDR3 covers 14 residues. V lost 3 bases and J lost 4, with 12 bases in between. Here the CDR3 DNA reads TGTGCCAGCAGCTTCAGAAAGACAGGCTATGGCTACACCTTC. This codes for CASSFRKTGYGYTF.

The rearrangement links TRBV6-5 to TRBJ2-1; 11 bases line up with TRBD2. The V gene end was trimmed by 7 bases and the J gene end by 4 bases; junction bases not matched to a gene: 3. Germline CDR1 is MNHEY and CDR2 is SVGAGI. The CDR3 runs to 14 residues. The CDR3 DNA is TGTGCCAGCAAACTAGCGGGGGTATACAATGAGCAGTTCTTC. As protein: CASKLAGVYNEQFF.

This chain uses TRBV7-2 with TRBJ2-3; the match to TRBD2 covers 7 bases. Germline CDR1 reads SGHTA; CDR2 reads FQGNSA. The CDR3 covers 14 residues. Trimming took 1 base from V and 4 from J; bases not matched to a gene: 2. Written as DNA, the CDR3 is TGTGCCAGCAGCTTAGTGGGGGGGGCAGATACGCAGTATTTT. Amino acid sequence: CASSLVGGADTQYF.

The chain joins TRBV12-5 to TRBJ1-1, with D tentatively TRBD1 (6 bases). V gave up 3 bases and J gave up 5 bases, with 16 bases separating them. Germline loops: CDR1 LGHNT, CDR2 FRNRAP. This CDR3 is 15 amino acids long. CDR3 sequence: CASGLNRGGRTEAFF. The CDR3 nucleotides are TGTGCTAGTGGTTTAAATAGAGGGGGTAGGACTGAAGCTTTCTTT.

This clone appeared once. CDR3 residues: CASVSGQGGRNTIYF. The CDR3 region has the DNA TGTGCCAGTGTATCCGGACAGGGTGGTCGAAACACCATATATTTT. The gene calls are TRBV6-5 and TRBJ1-3; TRBD1 matches 8 bases. Germline V gene lookup returns CDR1 MNHEY and CDR2 SVGAGI. V dropped 9 bases and J dropped 5; count of bases not matched to a gene: 12. The CDR3 sequence is 15 residues long.

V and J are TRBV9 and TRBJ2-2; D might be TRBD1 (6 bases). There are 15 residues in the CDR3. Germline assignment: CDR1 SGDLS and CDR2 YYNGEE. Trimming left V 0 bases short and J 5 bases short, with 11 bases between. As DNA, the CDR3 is TGTGCCAGCAGCGTAGGAGTAGGGGGAACCGGGGAGCTGTTTTTT. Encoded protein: CASSVGVGGTGELFF.

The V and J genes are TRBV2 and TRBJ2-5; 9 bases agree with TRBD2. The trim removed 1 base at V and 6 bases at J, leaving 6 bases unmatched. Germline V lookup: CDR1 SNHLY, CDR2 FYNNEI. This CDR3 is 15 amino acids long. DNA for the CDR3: TGTGCCAGCAGTGAAGGGCGGGGGGGCATTAAGACCCAGTACTTC. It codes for CASSEGRGGIKTQYF. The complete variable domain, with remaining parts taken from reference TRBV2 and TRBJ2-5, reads EPEVTQTPSHQVTQMGQEVILRCVPISNHLYFYWYRQILGQKVEFLVSFYNNEISEKSEIFDDQFSVERPDGSNFTLKIRSTKLEDSAMYFCASSEGRGGIKTQYFGPGTRLLVL.

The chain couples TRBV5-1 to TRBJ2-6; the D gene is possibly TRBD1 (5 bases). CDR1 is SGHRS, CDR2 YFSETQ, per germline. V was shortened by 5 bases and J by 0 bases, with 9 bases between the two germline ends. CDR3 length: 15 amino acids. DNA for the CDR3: TGCGCCAGCAGGAGACAGAGCTCTGGGGCCAACGTCCTGACTTTC. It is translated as CASRRQSSGANVLTF.

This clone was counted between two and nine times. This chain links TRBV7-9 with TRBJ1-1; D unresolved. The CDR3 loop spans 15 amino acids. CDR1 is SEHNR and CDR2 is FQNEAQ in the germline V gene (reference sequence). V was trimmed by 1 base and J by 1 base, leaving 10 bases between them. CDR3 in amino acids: CASSLVSSSNTEAFF. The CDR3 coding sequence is TGTGCCAGCAGCTTAGTATCGAGCTCGAACACTGAAGCTTTCTTT.

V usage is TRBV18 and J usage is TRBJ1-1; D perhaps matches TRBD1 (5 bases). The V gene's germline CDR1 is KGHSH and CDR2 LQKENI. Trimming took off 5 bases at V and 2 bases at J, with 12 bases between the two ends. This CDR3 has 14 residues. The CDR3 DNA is TGTGCCAGCTCATCGACAGTACTTAACACTGAAGCTTTCTTT. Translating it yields CASSSTVLNTEAFF.

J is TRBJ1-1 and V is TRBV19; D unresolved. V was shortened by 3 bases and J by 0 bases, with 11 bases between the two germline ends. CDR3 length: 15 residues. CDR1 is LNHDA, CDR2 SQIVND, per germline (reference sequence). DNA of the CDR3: TGTGCCAGTAGTATCTTGGGAGACATGAACACTGAAGCTTTCTTT. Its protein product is CASSILGDMNTEAFF.

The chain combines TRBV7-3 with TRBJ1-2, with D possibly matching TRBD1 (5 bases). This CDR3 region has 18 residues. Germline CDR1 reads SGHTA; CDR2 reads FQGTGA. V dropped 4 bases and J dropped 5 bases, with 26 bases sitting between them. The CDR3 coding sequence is TGTGCCAGCAGCTCCCCATCCAACCCTCTGGGGCTGCCGTATGGCTACACCTTC. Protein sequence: CASSSPSNPLGLPYGYTF.

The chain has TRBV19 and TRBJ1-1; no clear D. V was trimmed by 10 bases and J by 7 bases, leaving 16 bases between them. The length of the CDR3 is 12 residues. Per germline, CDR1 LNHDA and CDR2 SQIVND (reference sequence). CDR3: CAITNDKFEAFF. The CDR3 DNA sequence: TGTGCCATTACGAACGACAAGTTTGAAGCTTTCTTT. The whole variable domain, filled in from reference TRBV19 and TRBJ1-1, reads DGGITQSPKYLFRKEGQNVTLSCEQNLNHDAMYWYRQDPGQGLRLIYYSQIVNDFQKGDIAEGYSVSREKKESFPLTVTSAQKNPTAFYLCAITNDKFEAFFGQGTRLTVV.

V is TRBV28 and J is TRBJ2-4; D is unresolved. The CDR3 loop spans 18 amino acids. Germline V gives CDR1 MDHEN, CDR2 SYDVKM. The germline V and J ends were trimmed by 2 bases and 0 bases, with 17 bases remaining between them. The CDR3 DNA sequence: TGTGCCAGCAGTTTAGGTGGCGGAGCCGGCTTAGCCAAAAACATTCAGTACTTC. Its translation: CASSLGGGAGLAKNIQYF.

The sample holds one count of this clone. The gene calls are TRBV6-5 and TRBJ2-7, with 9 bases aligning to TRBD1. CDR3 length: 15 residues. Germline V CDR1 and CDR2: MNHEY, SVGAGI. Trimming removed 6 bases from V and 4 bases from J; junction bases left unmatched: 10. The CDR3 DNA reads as TGTGCCAGCAGGTTAACAGGGGGCCGGGGTTACGAGCAGTACTTC. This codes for CASRLTGGRGYEQYF.

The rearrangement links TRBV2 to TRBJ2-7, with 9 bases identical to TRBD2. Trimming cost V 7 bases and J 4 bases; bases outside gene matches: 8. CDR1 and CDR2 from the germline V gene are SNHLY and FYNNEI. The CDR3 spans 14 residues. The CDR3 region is CASNLSGGQYEQYF. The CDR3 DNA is TGTGCCAGCAACCTGAGCGGGGGGCAGTACGAGCAGTACTTC.

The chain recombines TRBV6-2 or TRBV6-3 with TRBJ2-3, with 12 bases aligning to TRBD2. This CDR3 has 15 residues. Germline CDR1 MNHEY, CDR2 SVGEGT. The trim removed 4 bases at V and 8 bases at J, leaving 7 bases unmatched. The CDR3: CASSSATSGGATQYF. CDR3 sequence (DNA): TGTGCCAGCAGTTCCGCGACTAGCGGGGGAGCTACGCAGTATTTT.

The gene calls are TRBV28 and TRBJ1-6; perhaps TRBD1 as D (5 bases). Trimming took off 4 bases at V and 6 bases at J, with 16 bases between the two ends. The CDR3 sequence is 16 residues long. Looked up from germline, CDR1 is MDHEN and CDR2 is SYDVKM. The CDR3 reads CASSSMGWRGNSPLHF. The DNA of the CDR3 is TGTGCCAGCAGTTCCATGGGGTGGAGGGGTAATTCACCCCTCCACTTT.

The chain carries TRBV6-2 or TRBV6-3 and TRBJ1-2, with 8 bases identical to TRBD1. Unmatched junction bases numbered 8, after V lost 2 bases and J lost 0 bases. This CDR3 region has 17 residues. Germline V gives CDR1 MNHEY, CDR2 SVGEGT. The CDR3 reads CASSYSPLDRANYGYTF. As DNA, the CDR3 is TGTGCCAGCAGTTACAGCCCCTTGGACAGGGCTAACTATGGCTACACCTTC.

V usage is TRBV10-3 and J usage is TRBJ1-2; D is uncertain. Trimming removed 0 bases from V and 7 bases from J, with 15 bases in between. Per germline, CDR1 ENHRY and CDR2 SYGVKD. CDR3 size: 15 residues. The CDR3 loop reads CAISESDEGLGGYTF. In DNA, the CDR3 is TGTGCCATCAGTGAGTCAGACGAGGGTCTGGGTGGCTACACCTTC.

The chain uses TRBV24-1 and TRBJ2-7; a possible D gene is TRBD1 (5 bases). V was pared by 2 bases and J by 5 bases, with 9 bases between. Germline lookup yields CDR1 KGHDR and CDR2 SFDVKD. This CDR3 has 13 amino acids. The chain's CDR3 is CATSDSQVHEQYF. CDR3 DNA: TGTGCCACCAGTGATTCACAGGTGCACGAGCAGTACTTC.

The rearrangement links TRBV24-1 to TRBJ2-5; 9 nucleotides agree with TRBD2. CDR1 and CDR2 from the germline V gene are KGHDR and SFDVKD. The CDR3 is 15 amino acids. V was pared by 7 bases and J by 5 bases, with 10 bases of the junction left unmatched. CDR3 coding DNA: TGTGCCACCAGCGCGAGGCGGGGGGGCGGTGAGACCCAGTACTTC. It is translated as CATSARRGGGETQYF.

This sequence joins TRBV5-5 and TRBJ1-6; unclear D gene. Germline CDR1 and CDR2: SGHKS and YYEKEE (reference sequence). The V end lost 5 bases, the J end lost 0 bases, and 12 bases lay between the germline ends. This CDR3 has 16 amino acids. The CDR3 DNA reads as TGTGCCAGCAGAACACAGATCAGCTCCTATAATTCACCCCTCCACTTT. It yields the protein CASRTQISSYNSPLHF. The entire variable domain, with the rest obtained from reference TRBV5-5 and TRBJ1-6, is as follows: DAGVTQSPTHLIKTRGQQVTLRCSPISGHKSVSWYQQVLGQGPQFIFQYYEKEERGRGNFPDRFSARQFPNYSSELNVNALLLGDSALYLCASRTQISSYNSPLHFGNGTRLTVT.

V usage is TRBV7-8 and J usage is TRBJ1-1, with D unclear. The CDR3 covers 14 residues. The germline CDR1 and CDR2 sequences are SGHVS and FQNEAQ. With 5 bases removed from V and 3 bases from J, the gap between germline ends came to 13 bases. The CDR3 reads CASSLNPGDTEAFF. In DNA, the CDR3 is TGTGCCAGCAGCCTTAATCCCGGGGACACTGAAGCTTTCTTT.

The CDR3 nucleotides are TGCGCCAGCAGCTTTGAAGGGGTCGGTAGCTACGAGCAGTACTTC. Translating it yields CASSFEGVGSYEQYF. The chain employs TRBV5-1 and TRBJ2-7, with D possibly matching TRBD1 (5 bases). Between the trimmed V and J ends, which lost 2 bases and 3 bases, there was a span of 15 bases. Germline V lookup: CDR1 SGHRS, CDR2 YFSETQ. CDR3 length equals 15 residues.

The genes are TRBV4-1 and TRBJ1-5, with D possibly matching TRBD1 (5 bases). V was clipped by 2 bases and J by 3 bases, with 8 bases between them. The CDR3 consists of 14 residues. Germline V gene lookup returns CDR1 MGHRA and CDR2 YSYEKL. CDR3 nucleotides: TGCGCCAGCAGCCAAAGGGGCCCCAATCAGCCCCAGCATTTT. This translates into CASSQRGPNQPQHF.